This TCR beta chain came from a study of control samples from healthy donors and cancer patients (dated by TCRdb to 2019 to 2021). The receptor library was made with the immunoSEQ multiplex PCR assay. TCRdb retrieved this table from immuneACCESS and kept in-frame rearrangements only. Not all clones are present; in checked studies, unresolved V genes account for under half, and no reason is known for the remainder. Here the sample has roughly 170,000 clones; 85% to 95% occur a single time. The leading ten clones occupy more than 1.4% of the sample. A distance of 9 bases separates the germline ends of V and J, which lose 5 bases and 2 bases respectively. The germline V gene (reference sequence) supplies CDR1 LNHDA and CDR2 SQIVND. The CDR3 spans 13 residues, from the cysteine through the phenylalanine. The entry retains the CDR3 DNA only, 39 bases that are in frame from base 1. Note on this clone: Its antigen is unknown. Base qualities were left out, and no much larger clone turns up one base away.

The receptor was isolated from a man aged 18 to 30 in good health. Specimen: blood. The V gene is TRBV19 and the J gene is TRBJ2-5; the D gene assignment is ambiguous. CDR3 protein: CASSRTAQETQYF. The DNA sequence is given as TGTGCCAGTAGTCGAACTGCGCAAGAGACCCAGTACTTC.